This T cell receptor beta chain was recovered during a study of T cell responses to AZD1222 COVID-19 vaccine. General study points: Mapped onto spike, vaccine-associated CD4 TCRs spanned it and were dominant at 160-218 and 743-854.

TCRdb's table, derived via immunoSEQ multiplex PCR, lists solely in-frame clones and lacks some. The sample consists of roughly 60,000 clones, roughly 84% of them appearing once. A note on this clone: The antigen remains undetermined.

This CDR3 contains 14 residues. Germline V CDR1 and CDR2: MNHEY, SMNVEV (reference sequence). V lost 5 bases and J lost 2; bases outside the gene matches: 6. This specimen consisted of peripheral blood, obtained on day 0 of AZD1222 vaccination. The sequence came from an adult in good health. The chain couples TRBV27 to TRBJ2-7; 7 bases align to TRBD1. The CDR3, as DNA: TGTGCCAGCAGTCTCCACAGGGGAACCTACGAGCAGTACTTC. Its translation is CASSLHRGTYEQYF.